The 22 T cell receptor beta chains in this list originate from one sample, sequenced in a study of glioma-infiltrating T cells after dendritic cell vaccination. Time point defined: after dendritic cell vaccination, including at tumor progression/relapse. The assay was immunoSEQ multiplex PCR, and TCRdb's table has in-frame clones only and misses some. The sample contains about 50,000 clones, around 89% of which appear only once. The sample consisted of blood, taken after dendritic cell vaccination. The receptors originated from a human donor with glioblastoma.

This rearrangement joins TRBV7-3 to TRBJ1-1, with D hard to call. V was cut by 3 bases and J by 1 base, with 6 bases left in between. This CDR3 comprises 13 residues. Germline CDR1 is SGHTA and CDR2 is FQGTGA. The CDR3 region has the DNA TGTGCCAGCAGCTTGGCGGAGAACACTGAAGCTTTCTTT. Amino acid sequence: CASSLAENTEAFF.

This chain links TRBV5-6 with TRBJ2-3, with D possibly matching TRBD2 (5 bases). This CDR3 is built from 16 residues. Germline loops: CDR1 SGHDT, CDR2 YYEEEE. V lost 1 base and J 0 bases, leaving 12 bases between the germline ends. The CDR3 region has the DNA TGTGCCAGCAGCTTGTATTTAAGCGGAAGCACAGATACGCAGTATTTT. Amino acids: CASSLYLSGSTDTQYF. Drawing the rest from reference TRBV5-6 and TRBJ2-3, the complete variable domain is DAGVTQSPTHLIKTRGQQVTLRCSPKSGHDTVSWYQQALGQGPQFIFQYYEEEERQRGNFPDRFSGHQFPNYSSELNVNALLLGDSALYLCASSLYLSGSTDTQYFGPGTRLTVL.

CDR3 sequence reads: CASSGLGGRSPLHF. CDR3 nucleotides: TGTGCCAGCAGTGGGCTCGGGGGACGATCACCCCTCCACTTT. The rearrangement joins TRBV2 to TRBJ1-6, with TRBD1 as a possible D gene (5 bases). Trimming removed 4 bases from V and 10 bases from J, with 14 bases in between. Germline V lookup: CDR1 SNHLY, CDR2 FYNNEI. CDR3 size: 14 residues.

The rearrangement links TRBV7-9 to TRBJ1-5, with D possibly TRBD1 on 6 matching bases. CDR1 is SEHNR and CDR2 is FQNEAQ in the germline V gene (reference sequence). CDR3 length: 13 residues. V lost 4 bases and J 7 bases, leaving 11 bases between the germline ends. This chain's CDR3 is CASSSTGTQPQHF. DNA of the CDR3: TGTGCCAGCAGCTCAACAGGGACCCAGCCCCAGCATTTT.

The genes are TRBV10-3 and TRBJ2-7, with TRBD1 matching over 11 bases. Germline trimming cut 4 bases from V and 7 bases from J; bases unmatched to any gene: 9. CDR1 and CDR2 (germline): ENHRY, SYGVKD. The CDR3 spans 15 residues. The CDR3 DNA follows: TGTGCCATCAGTGGCCGAGGACAGGGGGCTCAGGAGCAGTACTTC. Amino acid sequence: CAISGRGQGAQEQYF.

V and J are TRBV28 and TRBJ2-1, with D hard to call. This CDR3 is 10 amino acids long. The germline V gene encodes CDR1 MDHEN and CDR2 SYDVKM. The V gene lost 7 bases and the J gene lost 8 bases, with 6 bases spanning the gap. The CDR3 here is CASTRHEQFF. Here the CDR3 DNA reads TGTGCCAGCACGCGCCATGAGCAGTTCTTC.

The rearrangement joins TRBV6-1 to TRBJ2-7; 9 positions match TRBD1. CDR1 and CDR2 (germline): MNHNS, SASEGT. Germline trimming cut 8 bases from V and 7 bases from J; bases unmatched to any gene: 12. The CDR3 contains 14 residues. CDR3 nucleotides: TGTGCCAGCCCTAGGACAGGGGCCGGGGGGGAGCAGTACTTC. As protein: CASPRTGAGGEQYF.

The chain is built from TRBV2 and TRBJ2-1, with D perhaps TRBD2 (6 bases). CDR1 and CDR2 from the germline V gene are SNHLY and FYNNEI. The CDR3 runs 15 residues. Trimming cost V 2 bases and J 0 bases, with 8 bases left between them. CDR3 sequence reads: CASSERRGSYNEQFF. In DNA form, the CDR3 reads TGTGCCAGCAGTGAAAGGCGGGGCTCCTACAATGAGCAGTTCTTC.

This clone has only one observation. The V and J genes are TRBV5-1 and TRBJ2-2; maybe TRBD2 (6 bases). Per germline, CDR1 SGHRS and CDR2 YFSETQ. Trimming removed 1 base from V and 1 base from J, with 11 bases in between. The CDR3 is 16 residues long. The CDR3 here is CASSLRLGGNTGELFF. The CDR3 region has the DNA TGCGCCAGCAGCTTGAGACTGGGAGGGAACACCGGGGAGCTGTTTTTT.

The J gene is TRBJ1-1, the V gene TRBV18; no definite D call. V was pared by 3 bases and J by 5 bases, with 16 bases between. Germline values: CDR1 KGHSH, CDR2 LQKENI. The CDR3 is 15 amino acids. CDR3 amino acids: CASSPQGGGGTEAFF. As DNA, the CDR3 is TGTGCCAGCTCACCCCAAGGAGGAGGTGGGACTGAAGCTTTCTTT.

This sequence joins TRBV9 and TRBJ2-3; D ambiguous. Germline values: CDR1 SGDLS, CDR2 YYNGEE. The CDR3 is 16 amino acids. V was pared by 0 bases and J by 0 bases, with 11 bases between. The CDR3 sequence: CASSVGGAESTDTQYF. For the CDR3, the DNA is TGTGCCAGCAGCGTAGGTGGTGCGGAGAGCACAGATACGCAGTATTTT.

J is TRBJ2-1 and V is TRBV7-6; D not resolved. V lost 2 bases and J lost 5, with 7 bases in between. Looked up from germline, CDR1 is SGHVS and CDR2 is FNYEAQ. This CDR3 has 13 amino acids. The DNA for the CDR3 is TGTGCCAGCAGCTTACGTATCCACAATGAGCAGTTCTTC. Amino acids: CASSLRIHNEQFF.

The V gene is TRBV28, the J gene TRBJ2-3, with a possible D match to TRBD2 (6 bases). The V and J ends lost 7 bases and 4 bases respectively, with 15 bases between them. The CDR3 length is 14 residues. Germline values: CDR1 MDHEN, CDR2 SYDVKM. The DNA for the CDR3 is TGTGCCAGCACGAGGTCCGGGAGCCCAGATACGCAGTATTTT. It yields the protein CASTRSGSPDTQYF.

This chain connects TRBV5-1 to TRBJ2-3, with 13 bases fitting TRBD2. V dropped 4 bases and J dropped 4; count of bases not matched to a gene: 6. The CDR3 length is 16 residues. Germline CDR1 reads SGHRS; CDR2 reads YFSETQ. The CDR3 DNA reads TGCGCCAGCAGCATAACTAGCGGGAGGGCGGCAGATACGCAGTATTTT. It yields the protein CASSITSGRAADTQYF.

This clone was found a few times. The chain has TRBV6-1 and TRBJ1-2, with D uncertain. Looked up from germline, CDR1 is MNHNS and CDR2 is SASEGT. The CDR3 loop spans 15 amino acids. Trimming stripped 2 bases from V and 4 bases from J, with 14 bases between. The CDR3, as DNA: TGTGCCAGCAGTGAATCCGGCAGGCCCTCCTATGGCTACACCTTC. Protein product: CASSESGRPSYGYTF.

The V and J genes are TRBV7-2 and TRBJ1-1; weak D call: TRBD1 (6 bases). This CDR3 is built from 14 residues. Trimming took 5 bases from V and 3 from J, leaving 13 bases between them. Per germline, CDR1 SGHTA and CDR2 FQGNSA. CDR3 amino acids: CASSGSGTYTEAFF. CDR3 bases: TGTGCCAGCAGCGGGTCCGGGACATACACTGAAGCTTTCTTT. The whole variable domain, remainder taken from reference TRBV7-2 and TRBJ1-1, is GAGVSQSPSNKVTEKGKDVELRCDPISGHTALYWYRQSLGQGLEFLIYFQGNSAPDKSGLPSDRFSAERTGGSVSTLTIQRTQQEDSAVYLCASSGSGTYTEAFFGQGTRLTVV.

The rearrangement links TRBV6-1 to TRBJ1-5; 9 nucleotides line up with TRBD1. The CDR3 consists of 15 residues. Germline V gives CDR1 MNHNS, CDR2 SASEGT. J lost 3 bases, V lost 4 bases, and 4 bases had no gene match. The CDR3 region has the DNA TGTGCCAGCAGTGGGGGACAGGGAGCCAATCAGCCCCAGCATTTT. Residues: CASSGGQGANQPQHF.

This chain uses TRBV10-3 with TRBJ2-2; 10 positions match TRBD2. The CDR3 loop spans 14 amino acids. Germline lookup yields CDR1 ENHRY and CDR2 SYGVKD. The junction had 3 bases not matched to a gene; V was cut back by 6 bases and J by 5 bases. This CDR3 reads CAISGLAETGELFF. The DNA for the CDR3 is TGTGCCATCAGCGGACTAGCGGAGACCGGGGAGCTGTTTTTT.

The J gene is TRBJ1-1, the V gene TRBV30; a possible D gene is TRBD1 (5 bases). CDR3 length: 13 residues. V was clipped by 7 bases and J by 4 bases, with 16 bases between them. Germline-derived CDR1 and CDR2 are GTSNPN and SVGIG (reference sequence). DNA of the CDR3: TGTGCCTTCACAGGAATGAGCAGCACTGAAGCTTTCTTT. Translating it yields CAFTGMSSTEAFF.

The chain combines TRBV5-1 with TRBJ2-1; 7 bases match TRBD2. Trimming at V came to 3 bases and at J to 3 bases, leaving 6 bases not matched to a gene. Per the germline V gene, CDR1 is SGHRS and CDR2 is YFSETQ. The CDR3 covers 15 residues. CDR3 bases: TGCGCCAGCAGCTCGGCGGGAGTCGACTACAATGAGCAGTTCTTC. Translated: CASSSAGVDYNEQFF.

The chain recombines TRBV29-1 with TRBJ1-2; a weak D match, TRBD1 (6 bases). Germline CDR1 is SQVTM and CDR2 is ANQGSEA. The CDR3 loop spans 16 amino acids. V lost 4 bases and J 2 bases, leaving 20 bases between the germline ends. CDR3 coding DNA: TGCAGCGTTGGCCCCGCCGAAAGGGGGAAGAACTATGGCTACACCTTC. Encoded protein: CSVGPAERGKNYGYTF.

The genes are TRBV11-2 and TRBJ2-1; D gene unclear. Germline V lookup: CDR1 SGHAT, CDR2 FQNNGV. Trimming removed 4 bases from V and 4 bases from J, with 11 bases in between. The CDR3 is 14 amino acids. The CDR3 nucleotides read TGTGCCAGCAGCTACCCGAGCCCGTACAATGAGCAGTTCTTC. It yields the protein CASSYPSPYNEQFF.